Sequencing of this T cell receptor beta chain was carried out in a study of T cells after yellow fever vaccination. This clonotype was picked up a small number of times. No antigen is known for it. Germline V lookup: CDR1 SQVTM, CDR2 ANQGSEA. V shed 6 bases and J 13 bases; nucleotides not matched to a gene: 14. The CDR3 consists of 14 residues. By 5'RACE template switching, TCR cDNA was produced, with a universal primer site and UMIs added in the process. TCRdb recomputed calls from the 5' RACE reads with MiXCR, one row per CDR3 protein. This table has approximately 330,000 distinct CDR3 sequences, about 12% appearing once. Study-level points and caveats: The CD4 and CD8 compartments had a small share of their clonotypes in common. A large majority of primary-vaccination clones showed up again after the booster (about 97% CD4, about 90% CD8). The secondary response showed a weaker magnitude and a faster peak, day 5 versus 15.

This clonotype was sampled from a man aged 18 to 29 who received the YFV17D yellow fever vaccine. The specimen comprised CD4+ T cells sorted from PBMCs, sampled 15 days after the yellow fever booster vaccination. The J gene is TRBJ2-1, the V gene TRBV29-1; 11 bases are shared with TRBD1. In DNA, the CDR3 is TGCAGCGTGGATGGGACAGGGGGGGGATTTGGTCAGTTCTTC. Translating gives CSVDGTGGGFGQFF.